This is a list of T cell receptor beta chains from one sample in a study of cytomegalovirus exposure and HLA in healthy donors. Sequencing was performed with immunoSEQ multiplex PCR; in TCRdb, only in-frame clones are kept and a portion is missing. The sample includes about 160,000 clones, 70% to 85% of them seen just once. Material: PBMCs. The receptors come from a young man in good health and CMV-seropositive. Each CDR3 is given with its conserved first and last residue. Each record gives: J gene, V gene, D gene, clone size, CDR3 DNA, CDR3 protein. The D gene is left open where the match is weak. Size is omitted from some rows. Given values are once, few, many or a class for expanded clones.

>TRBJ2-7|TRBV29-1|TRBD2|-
TGCAGCGTTGAATCTAGCGGGGCCTCCTACGAGCAGTACTTC
CSVESSGASYEQYF
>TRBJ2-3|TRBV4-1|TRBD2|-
TGCGCCAGCAGCCAAGATGTGCGGGGGTCCACAGATACGCAGTATTTT
CASSQDVRGSTDTQYF
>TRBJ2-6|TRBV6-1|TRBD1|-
TGTGCCAGCAGTGGGACAGGGTGGTTTTCTGGGGCCAACGTCCTGACTTTC
CASSGTGWFSGANVLTF
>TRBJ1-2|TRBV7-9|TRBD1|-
TGTGCCAGCACCACTTACCCGGACAGGGGGTTTGGCTACACCTTC
CASTTYPDRGFGYTF
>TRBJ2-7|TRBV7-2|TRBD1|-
TGTGCCAGCAGCCTCAACCCTACAGGGGTCTACGAGCAGTACTTC
CASSLNPTGVYEQYF
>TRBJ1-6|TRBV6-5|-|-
TGTGCCAGCAGTTACTCTCCCTACAGGGCTGATTCACCCCTCCACTTT
CASSYSPYRADSPLHF
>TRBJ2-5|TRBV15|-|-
TGTGCCACCGCAGGGGGGTGGGGAGAGACCCAGTACTTC
CATAGGWGETQYF
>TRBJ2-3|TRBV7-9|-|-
TGTGCCAGCAGCCCAGAAGCGGATACGCAGTATTTT
CASSPEADTQYF
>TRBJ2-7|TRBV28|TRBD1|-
TGTGCCAGCAGTTCGGAAACAGGGGGCAAAACCTACGAGCAGTACTTC
CASSSETGGKTYEQYF
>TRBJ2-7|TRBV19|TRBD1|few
TGTGCCAGTAGGCCAGGGGGAGAGTACGAGCAGTACTTC
CASRPGGEYEQYF
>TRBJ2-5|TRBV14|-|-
TGTGCCAGCAGCCCAACCCAGGGCACCCACAAAGAGACCCAGTACTTC
CASSPTQGTHKETQYF
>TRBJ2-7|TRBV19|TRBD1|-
TGTGCCAGTAGTTTCCGGGACAGGGGGTCCTACGAGCAGTACTTC
CASSFRDRGSYEQYF
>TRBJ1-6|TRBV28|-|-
TGTGCCAGCAGTTTGTGGCAGGGTAATTCACCCCTCCACTTT
CASSLWQGNSPLHF
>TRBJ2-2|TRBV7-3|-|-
TGTGCCAGCAGCTCGGGACAGAACACCGGGGAGCTGTTTTTT
CASSSGQNTGELFF
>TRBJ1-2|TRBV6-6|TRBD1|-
TGTGCCAGCAGTAACCCGCGACAGGGCGACTATGGCTACACCTTC
CASSNPRQGDYGYTF
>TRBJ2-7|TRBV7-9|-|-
TGTGCCAGCAGCCCCGGGGGGCTCTACGAGCAGTACTTC
CASSPGGLYEQYF
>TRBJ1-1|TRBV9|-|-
TGTGCCAGCAGCGTCTTCGAGGGGGATCCACTAGGCACTGAAGCTTTCTTT
CASSVFEGDPLGTEAFF
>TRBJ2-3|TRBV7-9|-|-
TGTGCCAGCAGCTTATTAGGGGGTATGACAGATACGCAGTATTTT
CASSLLGGMTDTQYF
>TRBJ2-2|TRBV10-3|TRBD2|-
TGTGCCATCAGTGAGTCTTCGACTAGCGCGAACACCGGGGAGCTGTTTTTT
CAISESSTSANTGELFF
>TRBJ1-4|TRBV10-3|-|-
TGTGCCATCAGTGAGTCAGAGGCATCAACTAATGAAAAACTGTTTTTT
CAISESEASTNEKLFF
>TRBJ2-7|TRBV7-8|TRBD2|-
TGTGCCAGCAGCCCAGGACCCCGGGGGGGTTACGAGCAGTACTTC
CASSPGPRGGYEQYF
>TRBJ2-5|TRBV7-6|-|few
TGTGCCAGCAGCTTAGATCCAGGGTTAGAGACCCAGTACTTC
CASSLDPGLETQYF
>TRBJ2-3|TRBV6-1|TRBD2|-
TGTGCCAGCAGTGAACGGCTAGCGGCTAGCACAGATACGCAGTATTTT
CASSERLAASTDTQYF
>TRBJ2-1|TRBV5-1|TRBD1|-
TGCGCCAGCAGTCTGCCCCCGACAGGGGACAATGAGCAGTTCTTC
CASSLPPTGDNEQFF
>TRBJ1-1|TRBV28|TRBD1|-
TGTGCCAGCAGATTACAGGGGGCTGCAGCTTTCTTT
CASRLQGAAAFF
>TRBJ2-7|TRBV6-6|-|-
TGTGCCAGCAGTTCTAACTACGAGCAGTACTTC
CASSSNYEQYF
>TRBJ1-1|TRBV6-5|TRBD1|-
TGTGCCAGCAGTTGGGACAGGGTGAACACTGAAGCTTTCTTT
CASSWDRVNTEAFF
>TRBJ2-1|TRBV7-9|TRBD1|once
TGTGCCAGCAGCTCCGACAGGGGTTCGTACAATGAGCAGTTCTTC
CASSSDRGSYNEQFF
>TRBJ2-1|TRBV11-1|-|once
TGTGCCAGCAGCGCGCGCAGGGGTGAGACTGAGCAGTTCTTC
CASSARRGETEQFF
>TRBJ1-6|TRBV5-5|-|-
TGTGCCAGCAGCTTGTATAACAGGGAAAATTCACCCCTCCACTTT
CASSLYNRENSPLHF
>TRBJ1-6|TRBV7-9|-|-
TGTGCCAGCAGCTTAGAGGGGGAGAGCTCCTATAATTCACCCCTCCACTTT
CASSLEGESSYNSPLHF
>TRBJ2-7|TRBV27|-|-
TGTGCCAGCAGTCCTCTCTACGAGCAGTACTTC
CASSPLYEQYF
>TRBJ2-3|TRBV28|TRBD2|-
TGTGCCAGCAGTTCCCGACTAGCGGCCTACACAGATACGCAGTATTTT
CASSSRLAAYTDTQYF
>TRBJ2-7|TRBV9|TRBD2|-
TGTGCCAGCAGCGCTAGCGGGGGCCACTCCTACGAGCAGTACTTC
CASSASGGHSYEQYF
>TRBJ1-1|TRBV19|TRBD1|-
TGTGCCAGTGACGGACAGGGTAGCACTGAAGCTTTCTTT
CASDGQGSTEAFF
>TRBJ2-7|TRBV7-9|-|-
TGTGCCAGCAGCTTAGTTGGGGGGTACGAGCAGTACTTC
CASSLVGGYEQYF